The clone carrying this TCR beta chain has only one observation. This CDR3 has 16 amino acids. Germline trimming cut 3 bases from V and 0 bases from J; bases unmatched to any gene: 5. Germline-derived CDR1 and CDR2 are MNHEY and SMNVEV (reference sequence). Method: immunoSEQ multiplex PCR; TCRdb's copy keeps in-frame clones and lacks some. The sample lists 99,000 or so clones; approximately 88% were seen once. This sample was taken from a study of blood T cell repertoires in COVID-19. In the study overall: Samples taken during acute and convalescent COVID-19 were collected in the United States, Italy and Spain. The analysed material was cDNA or gDNA that came from T cells, B-cell-depleted T cells, or PBMCs.

This chain joins TRBV27 and TRBJ1-3, with 7 bases fitting TRBD1. The source is a human donor in a cohort sampled during active COVID-19. Sequencing input: peripheral blood. The CDR3 region is CASSFKGALSGNTIYF. The CDR3 bases are TGTGCCAGCAGTTTTAAGGGGGCTCTCTCTGGAAACACCATATATTTT.